Listed below are T cell receptor beta chains from one sample, sequenced in a study of metastatic and nonmetastatic thyroid tumors. TCRdb re-called the PCR reads through MiXCR. In the table there are roughly 39,000 clones, roughly half of which are singletons. Input material: tumor tissue. These receptors came from a male donor with papillary thyroid cancer or a benign thyroid nodule (not recorded which). Some clones in this sample may be carry-over from other donors' samples. The CDR3 runs from the conserved cysteine through the conserved F or W. The order of the fields is J gene, D gene, V gene, clone size, CDR3 protein, CDR3 DNA. The D gene is left open where the match is weak. A row's size may be missing; if present it is once, few, many or a size class.

J gene: TRBJ1-5
D gene: .
V gene: TRBV12-5
clone size: .
CDR3 protein: CASGHGLLGNQPQHF
CDR3 DNA: TGTGCTAGTGGCCATGGGCTGTTGGGCAATCAGCCCCAGCATTTT

J gene: TRBJ2-5
D gene: .
V gene: TRBV6-1
clone size: few
CDR3 protein: CAIKRFERETQYF
CDR3 DNA: TGTGCCATCAAAAGGTTTGAGAGGGAGACCCAGTACTTC

J gene: TRBJ1-5
D gene: TRBD1
V gene: TRBV28
clone size: .
CDR3 protein: CASSRTNRGRIRQPQHF
CDR3 DNA: TGTGCCAGCAGCCGAACCAACAGGGGGCGCATCCGTCAGCCCCAGCATTTT

J gene: TRBJ2-2
D gene: TRBD1
V gene: TRBV18
clone size: .
CDR3 protein: CASSPFRGSPPGELFF
CDR3 DNA: TGTGCCAGCTCACCTTTCAGGGGGAGTCCCCCCGGGGAGCTGTTTTTT

J gene: TRBJ2-1
D gene: .
V gene: TRBV5-1
clone size: .
CDR3 protein: CASSRGLALANEQFF
CDR3 DNA: TGCGCCAGCAGCCGCGGTCTAGCCCTCGCCAATGAGCAGTTCTTC

J gene: TRBJ2-3
D gene: .
V gene: TRBV9
clone size: .
CDR3 protein: CASSSERVSTDTQYF
CDR3 DNA: TGTGCCAGCAGCTCCGAGAGGGTTAGCACAGATACGCAGTATTTT

J gene: TRBJ2-1
D gene: .
V gene: TRBV19
clone size: few
CDR3 protein: CASSEGSSYNDQFF
CDR3 DNA: TGTGCCAGTAGTGAGGGAAGCTCCTACAATGATCAGTTCTTC

J gene: TRBJ1-6
D gene: TRBD1
V gene: TRBV6-1
clone size: few
CDR3 protein: CASRLTGGSGSPLHF
CDR3 DNA: TGTGCCAGCAGATTGACAGGGGGCAGTGGTTCACCCCTCCACTTT

J gene: TRBJ1-2
D gene: TRBD1
V gene: TRBV20-1
clone size: .
CDR3 protein: CSGPITGAGVHGYTF
CDR3 DNA: TGCAGTGGACCAATAACAGGGGCCGGAGTCCATGGCTACACCTTC

J gene: TRBJ1-1
D gene: .
V gene: TRBV11-3
clone size: .
CDR3 protein: CASSTNTGSGTEAFF
CDR3 DNA: TGTGCCAGCAGCACAAACACAGGGTCCGGCACTGAAGCTTTCTTT

J gene: TRBJ2-2
D gene: .
V gene: TRBV18
clone size: .
CDR3 protein: CASSPTLIRSTGELFF
CDR3 DNA: TGTGCCAGCTCACCAACTTTAATTAGAAGCACCGGGGAGCTGTTTTTT

J gene: TRBJ1-1
D gene: .
V gene: TRBV5-1
clone size: .
CDR3 protein: CASSLAQTVNTEAFF
CDR3 DNA: TGCGCCAGCAGCTTGGCCCAGACGGTTAACACTGAAGCTTTCTTT

J gene: TRBJ2-1
D gene: TRBD2
V gene: TRBV15
clone size: .
CDR3 protein: CATSRDFQGLVGNEQFF
CDR3 DNA: TGTGCCACCAGCAGAGATTTTCAGGGACTAGTCGGCAATGAGCAGTTCTTC

J gene: TRBJ2-7
D gene: .
V gene: TRBV27
clone size: few
CDR3 protein: CASSSWSSTYEQYF
CDR3 DNA: TGTGCCAGCAGTTCGTGGTCCAGCACCTACGAGCAGTACTTC

J gene: TRBJ1-3
D gene: .
V gene: TRBV5-1
clone size: .
CDR3 protein: CASSLGPGNTIYF
CDR3 DNA: TGCGCCAGCAGCTTGGGGCCTGGAAACACCATATATTTT

J gene: TRBJ2-5
D gene: TRBD2
V gene: TRBV30
clone size: few
CDR3 protein: CAWRAGEEYETQYF
CDR3 DNA: TGTGCCTGGAGAGCGGGAGAAGAGTATGAGACCCAGTACTTC

J gene: TRBJ2-7
D gene: .
V gene: TRBV20-1
clone size: once
CDR3 protein: CSAREGGDKHSYEQYF
CDR3 DNA: TGCAGTGCTAGAGAAGGAGGGGACAAACACTCCTACGAGCAGTACTTC

J gene: TRBJ2-3
D gene: .
V gene: TRBV11-2
clone size: .
CDR3 protein: CASSLEPLRADTQYF
CDR3 DNA: TGTGCCAGCAGCTTAGAGCCCCTTCGGGCAGATACGCAGTATTTT

J gene: TRBJ1-2
D gene: .
V gene: TRBV20-1
clone size: .
CDR3 protein: CSARAQVWETGSNYGYTF
CDR3 DNA: TGCAGTGCTAGAGCCCAGGTGTGGGAAACAGGGAGTAACTATGGCTACACCTTC

J gene: TRBJ1-2
D gene: .
V gene: TRBV19
clone size: .
CDR3 protein: CASSTPSGPRQGYTF
CDR3 DNA: TGTGCCAGTAGTACCCCCTCGGGACCCCGACAGGGCTACACCTTC

J gene: TRBJ2-7
D gene: TRBD1
V gene: TRBV6-2/TRBV6-3
clone size: .
CDR3 protein: CASSYVLKTGSSYEQYF
CDR3 DNA: TGTGCCAGCAGTTACGTCTTAAAGACAGGGAGCTCCTACGAGCAGTACTTC

J gene: TRBJ2-1
D gene: TRBD1
V gene: TRBV19
clone size: .
CDR3 protein: CASSRTGSSYNEQFF
CDR3 DNA: TGTGCCAGTAGTAGGACAGGTAGCTCCTACAATGAGCAGTTCTTC

J gene: TRBJ1-5
D gene: .
V gene: TRBV20-1
clone size: .
CDR3 protein: CSARAILEKGDQPQHF
CDR3 DNA: TGCAGTGCTAGAGCTATACTTGAAAAGGGAGATCAGCCCCAGCATTTT

J gene: TRBJ2-7
D gene: .
V gene: TRBV12-3/TRBV12-4
clone size: few
CDR3 protein: CASSLWAAASSYEQYF
CDR3 DNA: TGTGCCAGCAGTTTATGGGCAGCGGCGAGCTCCTACGAGCAGTACTTC

J gene: TRBJ2-1
D gene: TRBD2
V gene: TRBV20-1
clone size: .
CDR3 protein: CSARDAQGLAGLFF
CDR3 DNA: TGCAGTGCTAGAGACGCACAGGGACTAGCGGGGTTGTTCTTC

J gene: TRBJ2-1
D gene: TRBD1
V gene: TRBV18
clone size: .
CDR3 protein: CASSLGTDFPYNEQFF
CDR3 DNA: TGTGCCAGCTCACTCGGGACAGACTTCCCCTACAATGAGCAGTTCTTC

J gene: TRBJ1-6
D gene: .
V gene: TRBV5-5
clone size: few
CDR3 protein: CASSPKLQGVGSPLHF
CDR3 DNA: TGTGCCAGCAGCCCGAAACTCCAGGGTGTCGGTTCACCCCTCCACTTT

J gene: TRBJ1-3
D gene: .
V gene: TRBV7-6
clone size: .
CDR3 protein: CASSLGGLGNTIYF
CDR3 DNA: TGTGCCAGCAGCTTAGGAGGACTTGGAAACACCATATATTTT

J gene: TRBJ1-6
D gene: TRBD1
V gene: TRBV6-1
clone size: few
CDR3 protein: CASSPGGSALHF
CDR3 DNA: TGTGCCAGCAGCCCAGGGGGCTCAGCCCTCCACTTT

J gene: TRBJ2-1
D gene: TRBD2
V gene: TRBV4-1
clone size: few
CDR3 protein: CASSQIASGMGNEQFF
CDR3 DNA: TGCGCCAGCAGCCAAATTGCTAGCGGGATGGGCAATGAGCAGTTCTTC

J gene: TRBJ1-2
D gene: TRBD1
V gene: TRBV28
clone size: .
CDR3 protein: CASSLSFLRTGVSPSYGYTF
CDR3 DNA: TGTGCCAGCAGTTTGTCTTTCCTGAGGACAGGGGTATCACCGAGTTATGGCTACACCTTC

J gene: TRBJ2-6
D gene: TRBD1
V gene: TRBV4-1
clone size: .
CDR3 protein: CASSQGQGNSGANVLTF
CDR3 DNA: TGCGCCAGCAGCCAGGGACAGGGTAACTCTGGGGCCAACGTCCTGACTTTC

J gene: TRBJ1-1
D gene: .
V gene: TRBV3-1
clone size: once
CDR3 protein: CASSQVLNTEAFF
CDR3 DNA: TGTGCCAGCAGCCAAGTGTTGAACACTGAAGCTTTCTTT

J gene: TRBJ2-7
D gene: TRBD2
V gene: TRBV6-1
clone size: .
CDR3 protein: CASSAGGGYEQYF
CDR3 DNA: TGTGCCAGCAGCGCTGGGGGGGGCTACGAGCAGTACTTC

J gene: TRBJ2-5
D gene: TRBD2
V gene: TRBV20-1
clone size: few
CDR3 protein: CSALGTSGGVGLETQYF
CDR3 DNA: TGCAGTGCGCTCGGGACTAGCGGGGGGGTAGGCTTGGAGACCCAGTACTTC

J gene: TRBJ2-7
D gene: .
V gene: TRBV20-1
clone size: many
CDR3 protein: CSARDRRQFYEQYF
CDR3 DNA: TGCAGTGCTAGAGATCGGCGACAGTTCTACGAGCAGTACTTC

J gene: TRBJ1-2
D gene: TRBD1
V gene: TRBV5-1
clone size: .
CDR3 protein: CASSPGRDRDYGYTF
CDR3 DNA: TGCGCCAGCAGCCCCGGGAGGGACAGGGACTATGGCTACACCTTC

J gene: TRBJ1-1
D gene: .
V gene: TRBV11-3
clone size: .
CDR3 protein: CASSLGQGMNTEAFF
CDR3 DNA: TGTGCCAGCAGCTTAGGGCAGGGTATGAACACTGAAGCTTTCTTT

J gene: TRBJ2-1
D gene: .
V gene: TRBV11-2
clone size: .
CDR3 protein: CASSLDLGGEQFF
CDR3 DNA: TGTGCCAGCAGCTTAGATCTAGGAGGAGAGCAGTTCTTC

J gene: TRBJ2-2
D gene: TRBD2
V gene: TRBV20-1
clone size: .
CDR3 protein: CSARDLAGADTGELFF
CDR3 DNA: TGCAGTGCTAGAGATCTCGCGGGAGCGGACACCGGGGAGCTGTTTTTT

J gene: TRBJ2-1
D gene: .
V gene: TRBV11-2
clone size: once
CDR3 protein: CASSLGYRYNEQFF
CDR3 DNA: TGTGCCAGCAGCTTAGGTTATCGGTACAATGAGCAGTTCTTC

J gene: TRBJ2-5
D gene: .
V gene: TRBV15
clone size: few
CDR3 protein: CATSVFAGETQYF
CDR3 DNA: TGTGCCACCAGCGTGTTTGCCGGGGAGACCCAGTACTTC

J gene: TRBJ2-1
D gene: TRBD2
V gene: TRBV6-5
clone size: few
CDR3 protein: CASRSQREVRDEQFF
CDR3 DNA: TGTGCCAGCAGGTCCCAGCGGGAGGTCAGGGATGAGCAGTTCTTC

J gene: TRBJ2-1
D gene: TRBD2
V gene: TRBV10-3
clone size: few
CDR3 protein: CAISERLAGRHEQFF
CDR3 DNA: TGTGCCATCAGTGAGCGACTAGCGGGACGCCATGAGCAGTTCTTC

J gene: TRBJ2-3
D gene: TRBD2
V gene: TRBV6-2/TRBV6-3
clone size: .
CDR3 protein: CASSSTSGGRGDTQYF
CDR3 DNA: TGTGCCAGCAGTTCTACTAGCGGGGGGCGGGGAGATACGCAGTATTTT